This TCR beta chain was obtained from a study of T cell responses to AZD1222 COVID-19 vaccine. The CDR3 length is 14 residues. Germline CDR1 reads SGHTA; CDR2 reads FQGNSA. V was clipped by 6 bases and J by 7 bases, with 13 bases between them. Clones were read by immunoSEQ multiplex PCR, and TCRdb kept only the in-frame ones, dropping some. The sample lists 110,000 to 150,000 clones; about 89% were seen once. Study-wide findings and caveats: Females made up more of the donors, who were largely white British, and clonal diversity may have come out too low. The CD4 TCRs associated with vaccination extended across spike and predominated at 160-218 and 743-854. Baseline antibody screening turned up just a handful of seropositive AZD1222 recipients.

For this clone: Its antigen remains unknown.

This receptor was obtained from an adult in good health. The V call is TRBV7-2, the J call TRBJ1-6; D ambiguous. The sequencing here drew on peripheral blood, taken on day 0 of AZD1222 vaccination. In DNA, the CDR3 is TGTGCCAGCAGGGGCGGACGGGAGAATTCACCCCTCCACTTT. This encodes CASRGGRENSPLHF.